Following are 20 T cell receptor beta chains from one sample sequenced in a study of blood T cell repertoires in COVID-19. TCRdb's copy holds only in-frame clones and misses some; the assay was immunoSEQ multiplex PCR. This sample has a few hundred thousand clones; 70% to 90% occur once, and the top ten carry 10%. The sequenced sample consisted of peripheral blood. The receptor set was obtained from a woman older than 75 with acute or convalescent COVID-19.

This chain uses TRBV4-2 with TRBJ1-1; maybe TRBD1 (5 bases). The germline V gene encodes CDR1 LGHNA and CDR2 YNFKEQ. The CDR3 is made up of 14 amino acids. Trimming removed 7 bases at V and 2 bases at J, with 14 bases between. In nucleotides, the CDR3 is TGTGCCAGCACCCCAGGGCAGGCCAACACTGAAGCTTTCTTT. As protein: CASTPGQANTEAFF.

V usage is TRBV7-2 and J usage is TRBJ2-3, with TRBD2 matching over 7 bases. The germline V gene has CDR1 SGHTA and CDR2 FQGNSA. The trim removed 1 base at V and 2 bases at J, leaving 3 bases unmatched. The CDR3 covers 15 residues. In DNA, the CDR3 is TGTGCCAGCAGCTTAGGGGACTACAACACAGATACGCAGTATTTT. It codes for CASSLGDYNTDTQYF.

V usage is TRBV5-8 and J usage is TRBJ2-4; D is perhaps TRBD1 (6 bases). The germline V gene has CDR1 SGHTS and CDR2 YDEGEE. Trimming stripped 2 bases from V and 2 bases from J, with 8 bases between. This CDR3 is 14 amino acids long. This CDR3 is CASSLQGTKNIQYF. The CDR3 DNA sequence: TGTGCCAGCAGCTTACAGGGTACCAAAAACATTCAGTACTTC.

The CDR3 region is CASSLEPGRDTEAFF. The CDR3 DNA is TGTGCCAGCAGCTTAGAGCCAGGAAGAGACACTGAAGCTTTCTTT. The chain recombines TRBV11-3 with TRBJ1-1; D gene uncertain. V lost 0 bases and J 3 bases, leaving 11 bases between the germline ends. The CDR3 length is 15 residues. Germline CDR1 and CDR2: SGHNT and YENEEA.

The chain recombines TRBV11-2 with TRBJ2-5; 7 nucleotides match TRBD1. The CDR3 sequence is 15 residues long. The germline V gene has CDR1 SGHAT and CDR2 FQNNGV. V shed 1 base, J shed 2 bases, and the junction held 4 bases outside the gene matches. Here the CDR3 DNA reads TGTGCCAGCAGCTTAGCCGGGACAGAACAAGAGACCCAGTACTTC. The encoded protein is CASSLAGTEQETQYF.

The chain joins TRBV7-9 to TRBJ1-6; 9 bases are a match to TRBD1. The V segment lost 5 bases and the J segment 17 bases; nucleotides outside the gene matches: 13. The CDR3 consists of 14 residues. Per the germline V gene, CDR1 is SEHNR and CDR2 is FQNEAQ (reference sequence). The CDR3 region has the DNA TGTGCCAGCAGCGATGTTATAACAGGGGGCCAAATCCACTTT. This translates into CASSDVITGGQIHF.

V gene TRBV2 combines with J gene TRBJ2-3; D is possibly TRBD1 (7 bases). V lost 7 bases and J 0 bases, leaving 26 bases between the germline ends. The germline V gene encodes CDR1 SNHLY and CDR2 FYNNEI. This CDR3 region has 19 residues. The CDR3 DNA is TGTGCCAGCATGGAAAGGAGGGGGCGGGTTCGAGTAAGCACAGATACGCAGTATTTT. Translation gives CASMERRGRVRVSTDTQYF.

This clone was seen more than once but under ten times. V and J are TRBV29-1 and TRBJ1-4, with 7 bases matching TRBD1. This CDR3 is 14 amino acids long. The ends lost 4 bases at V and 4 bases at J; junction bases unmatched: 6. The germline gives CDR1 SQVTM, CDR2 ANQGSEA. The CDR3 sequence is CSVGRGTDNEKLFF. Here the CDR3 DNA reads TGCAGCGTTGGACGCGGGACAGATAATGAAAAACTGTTTTTT. The entire variable domain, with the rest obtained from reference TRBV29-1 and TRBJ1-4, is as follows: SAVISQKPSRDICQRGTSLTIQCQVDSQVTMMFWYRQQPGQSLTLIATANQGSEATYESGFVIDKFPISRPNLTFSTLTVSNMSPEDSSIYLCSVGRGTDNEKLFFGSGTQLSVL.

This chain uses TRBV6-1 with TRBJ2-5, with 7 bases lining up with TRBD1. The V segment lost 3 bases and the J segment 0 bases; nucleotides outside the gene matches: 4. Germline CDR1 is MNHNS and CDR2 is SASEGT. The CDR3 runs 15 residues. Here the CDR3 DNA reads TGTGCCAGCAGTGAGCACGGGACAGACCAAGAGACCCAGTACTTC. The encoded protein is CASSEHGTDQETQYF.

The V call is TRBV5-1, the J call TRBJ2-7; TRBD1 matches at 11 bases. The CDR3 extends over 17 amino acids. In germline, CDR1 is SGHRS, CDR2 YFSETQ. V trimming: 4 bases; J trimming: 7 bases; junction bases outside the gene matches: 16. DNA of the CDR3: TGCGCCAGCAGCCCCCGGTCCGCCGGGACAGGGGGAGGGGAGCAGTACTTC. Protein: CASSPRSAGTGGGEQYF.

The chain joins TRBV3-1 (or the pseudogene TRBV3-2) to TRBJ2-7; weak D call: TRBD2 (7 bases). The V gene's germline CDR1 is LGHDT and CDR2 YNNKEL (reference sequence). This CDR3 contains 13 residues. V shed 4 bases and J shed 5 bases, with 12 bases lying between them. The DNA for the CDR3 is TGTGCCAGCAGCCGCGGGGGCCGGAACGAGCAGTACTTC. This gives the protein CASSRGGRNEQYF.

This clone was seen just once. This chain uses TRBV9 with TRBJ1-6, with a possible D match to TRBD1 (6 bases). The CDR3 spans 14 residues. The V gene's germline CDR1 is SGDLS and CDR2 YYNGEE. V was trimmed by 4 bases and J by 6 bases, leaving 11 bases between them. CDR3 coding DNA: TGTGCCAGCAGCCTTACAGGGAGTAATTCACCCCTCCACTTT. This encodes CASSLTGSNSPLHF.

The rearrangement uses TRBV4-1 and TRBJ1-5; tentative D call: TRBD1 (5 bases). Germline V gene sequence: CDR1 MGHRA, CDR2 YSYEKL. This CDR3 contains 15 residues. Trimming cost V 3 bases and J 0 bases, with 9 bases left between them. The CDR3 nucleotides read TGCGCCAGCAGCCAGCAAGGGGATAGCAATCAGCCCCAGCATTTT. Protein sequence: CASSQQGDSNQPQHF.

V is TRBV15 and J is TRBJ2-1, with 9 bases fitting TRBD1. This CDR3 contains 15 residues. V lost 4 bases, J lost 8 bases, and 9 bases stayed unmatched. Germline CDR1 is LNHNV and CDR2 is YYDKDF (reference sequence). The CDR3 sequence is CATSISRDRDHEQFF. In nucleotides, the CDR3 is TGTGCCACCAGCATAAGCCGGGACAGGGACCATGAGCAGTTCTTC. The full variable domain, in which reference TRBV15 and TRBJ2-1 provide the parts outside the CDR3, is DAMVIQNPRYQVTQFGKPVTLSCSQTLNHNVMYWYQQKSSQAPKLLFHYYDKDFNNEADTPDNFQSRRPNTSFCFLDIRSPGLGDTAMYLCATSISRDRDHEQFFGPGTRLTVL.

This clone has just one count. The CDR3 region is CASSQDVAGYKTTQYF. The CDR3 coding sequence is TGTGCCAGCAGCCAAGATGTAGCGGGATATAAGACGACCCAGTACTTC. The rearrangement uses TRBV3-1 (or the pseudogene TRBV3-2) and TRBJ2-5; the match to TRBD2 covers 8 bases. The germline CDR1 and CDR2 sequences are LGHDT and YNNKEL (reference sequence). The trim removed 0 bases at V and 7 bases at J, leaving 10 bases unmatched. The CDR3 length is 16 residues.

The CDR3 loop is CASKRGSSGELFF. CDR3 DNA: TGTGCCAGCAAGAGGGGGAGTAGCGGGGAGCTGTTTTTT. The rearrangement joins TRBV28 to TRBJ2-2; the D gene is possibly TRBD1 (6 bases). The CDR3 has 13 residues. Germline values: CDR1 MDHEN, CDR2 SYDVKM. V lost 7 bases and J lost 7, with 13 bases in between. Looking up the rest from reference TRBV28 and TRBJ2-2 gives the full variable domain: DVKVTQSSRYLVKRTGEKVFLECVQDMDHENMFWYRQDPGLGLRLIYFSYDVKMKEKGDIPEGYSVSREKKERFSLILESASTNQTSMYLCASKRGSSGELFFGEGSRLTVL.

V is TRBV7-3 and J is TRBJ1-3; perhaps TRBD1 as D (5 bases). The CDR3 is 15 amino acids. Looked up from germline, CDR1 is SGHTA and CDR2 is FQGTGA. V lost 2 bases to trimming and J lost 0 bases, with 8 bases between them. CDR3 sequence (DNA): TGTGCCAGCAGCTTATCAGGGAACTCTGGAAACACCATATATTTT. It codes for CASSLSGNSGNTIYF.

This clone was recorded a few times. V usage is TRBV27 and J usage is TRBJ2-7; 7 bases agree with TRBD2. The CDR3 is 17 residues long. Trimming took 2 bases from V and 3 from J; bases not matched to a gene: 13. Looked up from germline, CDR1 is MNHEY and CDR2 is SMNVEV (reference sequence). The CDR3 reads CASSLGFGAGTNYEQYF. As DNA, the CDR3 is TGTGCCAGCAGTTTAGGATTTGGAGCGGGAACTAACTACGAGCAGTACTTC.

In DNA form, the CDR3 reads TGCGCCAGCAGCCTGGGACAGGGGGCAGTCGACGAGCAGTACTTC. It codes for CASSLGQGAVDEQYF. V is TRBV5-1 and J is TRBJ2-7; 12 bases are shared with TRBD1. CDR3 length: 15 residues. Unmatched junction bases numbered 7, after V lost 4 bases and J lost 5 bases. Per germline, CDR1 SGHRS and CDR2 YFSETQ.

With respect to this clone: Other DNA sequences in the same sample also yield this CDR3. The gene calls are TRBV7-2 and TRBJ1-4; D unresolved. The CDR3 covers 14 residues. The V end was cut by 5 bases, the J end by 0 bases, with 7 bases between. Germline V gene data show CDR1 as SGHTA and CDR2 as FQGNSA. CDR3 loop: CASSPRATNEKLFF. The CDR3 DNA reads as TGTGCCAGCAGCCCGCGCGCAACTAATGAAAAACTGTTTTTT.